This T cell receptor beta chain emerged from a study of blood T cell repertoires in COVID-19. About the research overall: From the United States, Italy and Spain came samples of acute and convalescent COVID-19. The cDNA or gDNA used as material had been derived from T cells, B-cell-depleted T cells, or PBMCs.

Original data processing: Quantification of nucleated cells was approximated via reference gene primer amplification. Only in-frame clones appear in the TCRdb table, and some are missing; sequencing was by immunoSEQ multiplex PCR. That table supplies the V and J calls and clone size; D and trimming were determined from the DNA. Here the sample spans over 300,000 clones, about 90% being singletons. There are 14 residues in the CDR3. The receptor was isolated from a young man with active or convalescent COVID-19. The V gene is TRBV21-1, the J gene TRBJ2-7; the D call TRBD1 from the table was never checked on the DNA. TRBV21-1 is a recognized pseudogene. The specimen sequenced was peripheral blood. CDR3: CASSRDRDSYEQYF. The CDR3, as DNA: TGTGCCAGCAGCAGGGACAGGGATTCGTACGAGCAGTACTTC.